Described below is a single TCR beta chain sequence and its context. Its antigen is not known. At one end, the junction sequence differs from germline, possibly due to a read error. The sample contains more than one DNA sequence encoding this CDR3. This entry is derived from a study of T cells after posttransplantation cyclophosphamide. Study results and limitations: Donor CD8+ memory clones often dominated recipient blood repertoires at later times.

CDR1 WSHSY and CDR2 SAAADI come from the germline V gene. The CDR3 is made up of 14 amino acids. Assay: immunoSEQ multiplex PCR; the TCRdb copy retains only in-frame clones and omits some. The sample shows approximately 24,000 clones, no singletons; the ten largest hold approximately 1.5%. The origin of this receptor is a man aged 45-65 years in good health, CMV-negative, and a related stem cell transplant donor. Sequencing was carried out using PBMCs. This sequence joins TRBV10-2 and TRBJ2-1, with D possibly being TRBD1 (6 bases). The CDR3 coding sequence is TGCGCTAGCAGTGAGTCTACAGGGTACAATGAGCAGTTCTTC. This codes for CASSESTGYNEQFF.